This passage covers 12 T cell receptor beta chains from one sample sequenced in a study of cytomegalovirus exposure and HLA in healthy donors. PCR amplification relied on 60 Vbeta primers (plus 13 Jbeta primers). Profiled with immunoSEQ multiplex PCR; TCRdb holds only in-frame clones, not every one. The sample shows approximately 200,000 clones, around three quarters of them seen only once. The sequenced sample was PBMCs. Source of these receptors: a young woman in good health and CMV-seronegative.

The V and J genes are TRBV5-1 and TRBJ1-6; 7 bases match TRBD1. The length of the CDR3 is 14 residues. Germline V gives CDR1 SGHRS, CDR2 YFSETQ. After removal of 4 bases from V and 6 bases from J, the junction contained 4 bases not matched to a gene. The CDR3 region has the DNA TGCGCCAGCAGCCCTGGGACAGTTAATTCACCCCTCCACTTT. This sequence encodes CASSPGTVNSPLHF.

The chain is built from TRBV19 and TRBJ1-1, with TRBD1 identical over 7 bases. The CDR3 runs 14 residues. The germline V gene encodes CDR1 LNHDA and CDR2 SQIVND (reference sequence). V lost 7 bases, J lost 1 base, and 6 bases stayed unmatched. The CDR3 is CASKGAKRNTEAFF. The CDR3 bases are TGTGCCAGTAAGGGGGCCAAAAGGAACACTGAAGCTTTCTTT.

The chain is built from TRBV21-1 and TRBJ1-2; the DNA was not used to check the table's D call, TRBD1. TRBV21-1 is a listed pseudogene. The CDR3 has 16 amino acids. The CDR3 DNA reads TGTGCCAGCAGCAGACCCGGGACAGGGGGCTTTAATGGCTACACCTTC. This codes for CASSRPGTGGFNGYTF.

This chain joins TRBV28 and TRBJ2-1, with TRBD2 matching 7 bases. There are 14 residues in the CDR3. V was clipped by 6 bases and J by 8 bases; unmatched bases: 10. CDR1 and CDR2 from the germline V gene are MDHEN and SYDVKM. The chain's CDR3 is CASRPGLTSDEQFF. CDR3 nucleotides: TGTGCCAGCAGACCGGGACTAACGTCCGATGAGCAGTTCTTC.

The rearrangement joins TRBV27 to TRBJ1-6; D unclear. V was pared by 0 bases and J by 6 bases, with 9 bases between. The CDR3 extends over 15 amino acids. From germline, CDR1 is MNHEY and CDR2 SMNVEV (reference sequence). The CDR3 spells CASSLSGSINSPLHF. The CDR3 DNA reads TGTGCCAGCAGTTTATCGGGGAGTATTAATTCACCCCTCCACTTT.

The gene calls are TRBV4-1 and TRBJ2-1; D is perhaps TRBD2 (6 bases). Germline-derived CDR1 and CDR2 are MGHRA and YSYEKL. The CDR3 loop spans 16 amino acids. Deletions cut 4 bases from V and 7 bases from J, with 20 bases between. CDR3 DNA: TGCGCCAGCAGCCGGGGGAGGAGACTATTAATGAATGAGCAGTTCTTC. Protein: CASSRGRRLLMNEQFF.

The rearrangement joins TRBV7-8 to TRBJ1-5, with a weak D call TRBD1 (6 bases). Trimming left V 4 bases short and J 3 bases short, with 10 bases between. This CDR3 comprises 14 residues. Germline values: CDR1 SGHVS, CDR2 FQNEAQ. The CDR3 here is CASSSRDNNQPQHF. The CDR3 DNA follows: TGTGCCAGCAGCTCCCGGGACAACAATCAGCCCCAGCATTTT.

The CDR3 region is CASSLVGSGNNEQFF. CDR3 nucleotide sequence: TGTGCCAGCAGCTTAGTCGGTTCAGGGAACAATGAGCAGTTCTTC. The V gene is TRBV7-2, the J gene TRBJ2-1; D is perhaps TRBD1 (5 bases). The CDR3 loop spans 15 amino acids. CDR1 and CDR2 from the germline V gene are SGHTA and FQGNSA. The V and J ends lost 1 base and 5 bases respectively, with 12 bases between them.

The chain links TRBV5-4 to TRBJ2-2; maybe TRBD2 (5 bases). The CDR3 totals 13 residues. Germline CDR1 and CDR2: SGHNT and YYREEE (reference sequence). V was clipped by 10 bases and J by 5 bases, with 15 bases between them. The CDR3 sequence is CAWRPSGTGELFF. CDR3 DNA: TGTGCCTGGAGGCCGTCGGGAACCGGGGAGCTGTTTTTT.

V is TRBV6-5 and J is TRBJ2-2, with 8 nucleotides matching TRBD2. The V and J ends lost 6 bases and 4 bases, in that order; junction bases with no gene match: 7. CDR1 and CDR2 (germline): MNHEY, SVGAGI. The CDR3 extends over 15 amino acids. The CDR3 nucleotides read TGTGCCAGCAGAACGGGGGGGCCACCCACCGGGGAGCTGTTTTTT. Protein product: CASRTGGPPTGELFF.

The J gene is TRBJ2-1, the V gene TRBV28; possible D gene TRBD2, 6 bases. CDR3 length: 16 residues. V lost 5 bases, J lost 0 bases, and 14 bases lay in between. The germline CDR1 and CDR2 sequences are MDHEN and SYDVKM. The DNA of the CDR3 is TGTGCCAGCAGTCCCGAAGGGGAGGACTCCTACAATGAGCAGTTCTTC. Protein: CASSPEGEDSYNEQFF.

This clone was seen just once. The CDR3: CASSVGGSGGAHYEQYF. In DNA form, the CDR3 reads TGTGCCAGCAGCGTAGGGGGTAGCGGGGGCGCCCACTACGAGCAGTACTTC. This chain joins TRBV9 and TRBJ2-7, with TRBD2 identical over 9 bases. With V trimmed by 0 bases and J by 3 bases, 10 bases remained unmatched. The germline gives CDR1 SGDLS, CDR2 YYNGEE. The CDR3 is 17 residues long.